This T cell receptor (beta chain) was obtained from a study of blood T cell repertoires in COVID-19. The CDR3 is 15 amino acids. The germline V gene has CDR1 LGHNT and CDR2 FRNRAP. V dropped 6 bases and J dropped 8; count of bases not matched to a gene: 13. Some clones are missing from TCRdb's copy, which holds only in-frame ones; the method was immunoSEQ multiplex PCR. The data hold roughly 220,000 clones, with 70% to 90% observed a single time. The sequencing sample was made of PBMCs or T cells enriched from blood (not recorded which). This receptor was taken from a woman between 35 and 50 years old with acute COVID-19. The chain is built from TRBV12-5 and TRBJ2-1; 7 bases are shared with TRBD2. In DNA form, the CDR3 reads TGTGCTAGTGGCCCCACAGCGGGGACGGGGGATGAGCAGTTCTTC. Protein product: CASGPTAGTGDEQFF.